This T cell receptor beta chain was profiled in a study of blood T cells in healthy people across ages. Study conclusions and caveats: Donors of long life had a larger count of naive CD4+ cells and greater diversity than aged donors.

This clonotype appeared a few times. Its cognate antigen is unknown. A second PCR, run for about 6 to 11 cycles, used a sample-barcoded 5' primer plus a J-beta primer mix. Each CDR3 protein gets one entry after TCRdb re-called the 5' RACE reads with MiXCR. The sample includes 760,000 or so distinct CDR3 sequences, approximately 25% of them seen just once. Separately, the same data were catalogued under a study of T cells of mothers and their children. That work contributes: According to the study, all extracted RNA entered cDNA synthesis at roughly 1.5 ug per 15 ul.

What was sequenced was blood. This TCR was sampled from a boy aged 5-17 years in good health.

The CDR3 here is CASSLRGQHYGYTF. In nucleotides, the CDR3 is TGTGCCAGCAGTTTACGCGGACAGCACTATGGCTACACCTTC. This chain connects TRBV27 to TRBJ1-2; maybe TRBD1 (6 bases). The CDR3 runs to 14 residues. The germline V gene has CDR1 MNHEY and CDR2 SMNVEV (reference sequence). V lost 2 bases and J lost 3, with 10 bases in between.